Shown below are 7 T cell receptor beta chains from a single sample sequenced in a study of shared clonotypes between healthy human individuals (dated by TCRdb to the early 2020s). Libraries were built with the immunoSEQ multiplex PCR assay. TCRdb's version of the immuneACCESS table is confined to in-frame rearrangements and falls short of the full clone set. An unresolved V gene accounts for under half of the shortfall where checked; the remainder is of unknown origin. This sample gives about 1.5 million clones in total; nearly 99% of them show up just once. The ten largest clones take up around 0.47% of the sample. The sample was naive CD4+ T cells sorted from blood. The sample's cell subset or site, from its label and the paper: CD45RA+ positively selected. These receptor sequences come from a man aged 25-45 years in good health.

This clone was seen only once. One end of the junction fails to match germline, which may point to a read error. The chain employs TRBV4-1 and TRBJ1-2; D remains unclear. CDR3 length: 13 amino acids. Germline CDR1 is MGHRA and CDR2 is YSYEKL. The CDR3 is CASSPPSGRGSTF. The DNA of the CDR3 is TGCGCCAGCAGCCCTCCGTCGGGTCGCGGCTCCACCTTC.

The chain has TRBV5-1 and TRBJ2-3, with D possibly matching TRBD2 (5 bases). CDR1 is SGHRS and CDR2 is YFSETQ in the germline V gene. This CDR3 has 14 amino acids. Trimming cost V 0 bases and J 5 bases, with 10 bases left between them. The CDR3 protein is CASSLAPAGDTQYF. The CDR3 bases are TGCGCCAGCAGCTTGGCCCCTGCGGGAGATACGCAGTATTTT.

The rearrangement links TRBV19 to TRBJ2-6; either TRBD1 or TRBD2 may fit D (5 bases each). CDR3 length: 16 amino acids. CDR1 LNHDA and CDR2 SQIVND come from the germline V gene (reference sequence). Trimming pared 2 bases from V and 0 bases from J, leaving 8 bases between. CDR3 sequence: CASSITGASGANVLTF. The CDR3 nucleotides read TGTGCCAGTAGTATAACCGGGGCCTCTGGGGCCAACGTCCTGACTTTC.

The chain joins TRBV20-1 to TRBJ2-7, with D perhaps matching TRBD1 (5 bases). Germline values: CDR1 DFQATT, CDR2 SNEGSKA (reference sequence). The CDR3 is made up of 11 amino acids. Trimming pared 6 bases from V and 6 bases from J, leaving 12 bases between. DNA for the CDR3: TGCAGTGCAAATCAGGGTTTCGAGCAGTACTTC. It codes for CSANQGFEQYF.

In nucleotides, the CDR3 is TGTGCCAGCAGTGAGTTAACTGGGACTTGGGTAACCGGGGAGCTGTTTTTT. Protein sequence: CASSELTGTWVTGELFF. The chain uses TRBV6-1 and TRBJ2-2, with TRBD2 as a possible D gene (6 bases). The CDR3 covers 17 residues. Germline lookup yields CDR1 MNHNS and CDR2 SASEGT. V was shortened by 3 bases and J by 5 bases, with 19 bases between the two germline ends.

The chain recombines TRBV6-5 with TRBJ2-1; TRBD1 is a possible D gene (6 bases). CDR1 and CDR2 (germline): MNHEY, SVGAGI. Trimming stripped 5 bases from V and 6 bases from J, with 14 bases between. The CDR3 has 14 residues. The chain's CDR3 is CASSRTAQINEQFF. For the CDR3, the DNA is TGTGCCAGCAGTCGGACAGCCCAAATCAATGAGCAGTTCTTC.

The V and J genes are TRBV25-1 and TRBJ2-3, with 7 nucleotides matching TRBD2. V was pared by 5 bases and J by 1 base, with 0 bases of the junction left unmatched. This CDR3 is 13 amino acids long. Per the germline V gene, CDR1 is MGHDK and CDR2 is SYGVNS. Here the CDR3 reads CASSRGGTDTQYF. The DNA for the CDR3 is TGTGCCAGCAGTCGGGGGGGCACAGATACGCAGTATTTT.